Listed below are T cell receptor beta chains from one sample, sequenced in a study of cytomegalovirus exposure and HLA in healthy donors. Sequenced by immunoSEQ multiplex PCR; TCRdb stores in-frame clones only, minus some. The table lists more than 150,000 clones, roughly 78% of them singletons, with 1% in the top ten. Sequencing used PBMCs. The origin of the receptors is a woman aged 50 to 60 in good health and CMV-seropositive. Each CDR3 is given with its conserved first and last residue. The D gene is left open where the match is weak. Clone size is not always given. Where it is, it says once, few, many or a class for expanded clones.

clone size,J gene,D gene,V gene,CDR3 DNA,CDR3 protein
NA,TRBJ2-3,NA,TRBV5-1,TGCGCCAGCAGCTTGGGACTTTATGGGAGCACAGATACGCAGTATTTT,CASSLGLYGSTDTQYF
NA,TRBJ1-6,NA,TRBV27,TGTGCCGGCTCCTGGAGGGGGGGAAGTTCACCCCTCCACTTT,CAGSWRGGSSPLHF
few,TRBJ1-1,NA,TRBV5-1,TGCGCCAGCAGCTTGGGCCACCGGGACATTTACACTGAAGCTTTCTTT,CASSLGHRDIYTEAFF
NA,TRBJ1-1,NA,TRBV28,TGTGCCAGCAGTTGGGGGGGGGTAGGCACTGAAGCTTTCTTT,CASSWGGVGTEAFF
few,TRBJ2-4,NA,TRBV15,TGTGCCACCAGCAGAGACCAAGGGGGAGACAAAAACATTCAGTACTTC,CATSRDQGGDKNIQYF
NA,TRBJ2-7,TRBD2,TRBV27,TGTGCCAGCAGTTTCGGGGACTACTACGAGCAGTACTTC,CASSFGDYYEQYF
medium-sized,TRBJ2-1,NA,TRBV2,TGTGCCAGCAGTGAAGAGGGGCAATCCTACAATGAGCAGTTCTTC,CASSEEGQSYNEQFF
few,TRBJ2-5,NA,TRBV29-1,TGCAGCGACAAAGGGGTCTCAGAGACCCAGTACTTC,CSDKGVSETQYF
once,TRBJ2-5,NA,TRBV6-5,TGTGCCAGCAGCCCGGACACTCCCGGGTTGCAGACCCAGTACTTC,CASSPDTPGLQTQYF
NA,TRBJ2-3,NA,TRBV7-8,TGTGCCAGCAGCGTTAAAGATACGCAGTATTTT,CASSVKDTQYF
NA,TRBJ1-5,TRBD1,TRBV19,TGTGCCAGTAGTATGGCCAGGGGGCGGAATCAGCCCCAGCATTTT,CASSMARGRNQPQHF
NA,TRBJ2-7,TRBD2,TRBV7-3,TGTGCCAGCAGCTTAGGCGGGAGCGATGAGCAGTACTTC,CASSLGGSDEQYF
NA,TRBJ1-3,TRBD1,TRBV7-9,TGTGCCAGCAGCTTACAGGGGGACACCATATATTTT,CASSLQGDTIYF
NA,TRBJ1-1,NA,TRBV11-2,TGTGCCAGCAGAACGGGGAACACTGAAGCTTTCTTT,CASRTGNTEAFF
NA,TRBJ2-3,TRBD2,TRBV2,TGTGCCAACGAGCGGGAGGTTATGGATACGCAGTATTTT,CANEREVMDTQYF
NA,TRBJ2-1,NA,TRBV7-9,TGTTCCAGCAGCCGGACAGATAATGAGCAGTTCTTC,CSSSRTDNEQFF